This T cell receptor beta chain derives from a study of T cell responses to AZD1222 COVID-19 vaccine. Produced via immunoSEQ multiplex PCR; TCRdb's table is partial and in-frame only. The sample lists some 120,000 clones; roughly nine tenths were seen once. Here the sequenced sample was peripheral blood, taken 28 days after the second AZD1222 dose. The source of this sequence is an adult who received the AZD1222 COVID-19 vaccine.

Here the CDR3 DNA reads TGTGCCAGCAGCCAAGATAGCGGCAACCCTTCCGGGGAGCTGTTTTTT. This encodes CASSQDSGNPSGELFF. The V gene is TRBV3-1 (or the pseudogene TRBV3-2), the J gene TRBJ2-2; a weak D match, TRBD2 (6 bases). From germline, CDR1 is LGHDT and CDR2 YNNKEL (reference sequence). CDR3 length equals 16 residues. The germline V and J ends were trimmed by 0 bases and 6 bases, with 14 bases remaining between them.